The 19 T cell receptor beta chains reported below all come from one sample, sequenced in a study of blood T cell repertoires in COVID-19. Data came from immunoSEQ multiplex PCR; TCRdb stores just in-frame clones and leaves some out. This sample has 150,000 to 160,000 clones, with about four fifths found just once. Specimen: peripheral blood. These receptor sequences come from a woman in her fifties or sixties with acute or convalescent COVID-19.

The DNA for the CDR3 is TGTGCCAGCTCGCCCACCGGGACAGGGTTGATTAGTGGAAACACCATATATTTT. It yields the protein CASSPTGTGLISGNTIYF. V is TRBV18 and J is TRBJ1-3, with 9 bases that match TRBD1. The CDR3 loop spans 18 amino acids. Germline values: CDR1 KGHSH, CDR2 LQKENI. V lost 6 bases to trimming and J lost 3 bases; unmatched junction nucleotides: 15.

The rearrangement uses TRBV2 and TRBJ1-5; no reliable D call. This CDR3 is 14 amino acids long. Germline-derived CDR1 and CDR2 are SNHLY and FYNNEI. With 4 bases removed from V and 10 bases from J, the gap between germline ends came to 17 bases. In nucleotides, the CDR3 is TGTGCCAGCAGTGGAAATCAATTTCAGTCCCCCCAGCATTTT. This codes for CASSGNQFQSPQHF.

The chain recombines TRBV27 with TRBJ1-2, with D unclear. CDR1 and CDR2 (germline): MNHEY, SMNVEV (reference sequence). V dropped 0 bases and J dropped 5 bases, with 13 bases sitting between them. The CDR3 loop spans 15 amino acids. The CDR3 coding sequence is TGTGCCAGCAGTTTATCGGAGAGACTGACGTATGGCTACACCTTC. As protein: CASSLSERLTYGYTF.

This clone has just one count. The chain is built from TRBV7-2 and TRBJ2-3, with TRBD2 identical over 12 bases. The CDR3 is 16 amino acids. V lost 5 bases to trimming and J lost 0 bases; unmatched junction nucleotides: 3. Per germline, CDR1 SGHTA and CDR2 FQGNSA. The CDR3 nucleotides read TGTGCCAGCAGCAAGCTAGCGGGGGGGAGCACAGATACGCAGTATTTT. Protein: CASSKLAGGSTDTQYF.

CDR3 bases: TGTGCCAGCAGCACACCGGGACTAGCGGGGGACACCGGGGAGCTGTTTTTT. This translates into CASSTPGLAGDTGELFF. The chain is built from TRBV14 and TRBJ2-2; the match to TRBD2 covers 14 bases. The CDR3 consists of 17 residues. Trimming removed 5 bases from V and 3 bases from J; junction bases left unmatched: 5. The germline gives CDR1 SGHDN, CDR2 FVKESK. Supplemented by reference TRBV14 and TRBJ2-2, the full variable domain reads EAGVTQFPSHSVIEKGQTVTLRCDPISGHDNLYWYRRVMGKEIKFLLHFVKESKQDESGMPNNRFLAERTGGTYSTLKVQPAELEDSGVYFCASSTPGLAGDTGELFFGEGSRLTVL.

This clone was seen just once. The genes are TRBV18 and TRBJ2-5, with D perhaps matching TRBD1 (5 bases). Trimming stripped 8 bases from V and 1 base from J, with 11 bases between. Germline-derived CDR1 and CDR2 are KGHSH and LQKENI. The CDR3 is 13 residues long. The CDR3: CASQLTVQETQYF. The CDR3 nucleotides read TGTGCCAGCCAGCTGACAGTCCAAGAGACCCAGTACTTC. Full variable domain (remainder filled in from reference TRBV18 and TRBJ2-5): NAGVMQNPRHLVRRRGQEARLRCSPMKGHSHVYWYRQLPEEGLKFMVYLQKENIIDESGMPKERFSAEFPKEGPSILRIQQVVRGDSAAYFCASQLTVQETQYFGPGTRLLVL.

The chain has TRBV6-5 and TRBJ1-2; 7 nucleotides align to TRBD1. The CDR3 covers 13 residues. Trimming cost V 6 bases and J 3 bases; bases outside gene matches: 4. Per germline, CDR1 MNHEY and CDR2 SVGAGI. Written as DNA, the CDR3 is TGTGCCAGCAGCCCAGGGGGAGACTATGGCTACACCTTC. This codes for CASSPGGDYGYTF.

The chain links TRBV11-2 to TRBJ2-2, with TRBD2 matching over 10 bases. Germline lookup yields CDR1 SGHAT and CDR2 FQNNGV. The junction had 15 bases not matched to a gene; V was cut back by 5 bases and J by 9 bases. The CDR3 has 17 amino acids. This CDR3 reads CASSQIGLAADFRELFF. In DNA, the CDR3 is TGTGCCAGCAGCCAAATCGGACTAGCGGCCGATTTTAGGGAGCTGTTTTTT. The variable domain in full, completed from reference TRBV11-2 and TRBJ2-2, reads EAGVAQSPRYKIIEKRQSVAFWCNPISGHATLYWYQQILGQGPKLLIQFQNNGVVDDSQLPKDRFSAERLKGVDSTLKIQPAKLEDSAVYLCASSQIGLAADFRELFFGEGSRLTVL.

The chain uses TRBV14 and TRBJ1-1; weak D call: TRBD1 (6 bases). Germline-derived CDR1 and CDR2 are SGHDN and FVKESK. Trimming took off 4 bases at V and 4 bases at J, with 10 bases between the two ends. The CDR3 is made up of 13 amino acids. The CDR3 region has the DNA TGTGCCAGCAGCCTAGCAGGGGTCACTGAAGCTTTCTTT. Its translation: CASSLAGVTEAFF. Drawing the rest from reference TRBV14 and TRBJ1-1, the complete variable domain is EAGVTQFPSHSVIEKGQTVTLRCDPISGHDNLYWYRRVMGKEIKFLLHFVKESKQDESGMPNNRFLAERTGGTYSTLKVQPAELEDSGVYFCASSLAGVTEAFFGQGTRLTVV.

The chain carries TRBV27 and TRBJ1-4; TRBD1 matches at 7 bases. The germline V gene has CDR1 MNHEY and CDR2 SMNVEV (reference sequence). CDR3 length equals 13 residues. V lost 8 bases to trimming and J lost 5 bases; unmatched junction nucleotides: 5. The CDR3 is CASRKQGNEKLFF. As DNA, the CDR3 is TGTGCCAGCCGAAAACAGGGGAATGAAAAACTGTTTTTT.

The chain uses TRBV7-9 and TRBJ1-3; a weak D match, TRBD1 (6 bases). The CDR3 has 15 residues. V lost 5 bases, J lost 2 bases, and 13 bases lay in between. CDR1 is SEHNR and CDR2 is FQNEAQ in the germline V gene (reference sequence). CDR3 sequence (DNA): TGTGCCAGCAGCCCGCAGGGGAAACCTGGAAACACCATATATTTT. Translated, it gives CASSPQGKPGNTIYF.

This chain connects TRBV6-5 to TRBJ1-4; 9 nucleotides agree with TRBD1. The germline V gene encodes CDR1 MNHEY and CDR2 SVGAGI. Unmatched junction bases numbered 8, after V lost 4 bases and J lost 8 bases. The CDR3 length is 15 residues. CDR3 in amino acids: CASSSGDREVEKLFF. In DNA, the CDR3 is TGTGCCAGCAGTTCCGGGGACAGGGAGGTGGAAAAACTGTTTTTT.

The CDR3 here is CASSPGQGISSLHF. CDR3 in DNA: TGTGCCAGCAGCCCGGGACAGGGAATATCTTCCCTCCACTTT. The chain couples TRBV3-1 (or the pseudogene TRBV3-2) to TRBJ1-6; 9 bases are shared with TRBD1. CDR1 LGHDT and CDR2 YNNKEL come from the germline V gene (reference sequence). The CDR3 loop spans 14 amino acids. J gave up 14 bases and V 4 bases, and 9 bases lay outside the gene matches.

The CDR3 loop reads CASSEWDTRGEKLFF. The CDR3 DNA reads TGTGCCAGCAGTGAATGGGACACCCGAGGCGAAAAACTGTTTTTT. The V call is TRBV6-1, the J call TRBJ1-4; tentatively, D is TRBD1 (6 bases). Per the germline V gene, CDR1 is MNHNS and CDR2 is SASEGT. Trimming took off 2 bases at V and 8 bases at J, with 15 bases between the two ends. The CDR3 has 15 residues.

For the CDR3, the DNA is TGCGCCAGCAGCCAGCAACAGGGGTCCACTGAAGCTTTCTTT. Its protein product is CASSQQQGSTEAFF. This chain uses TRBV4-1 with TRBJ1-1; 7 nucleotides agree with TRBD1. CDR1 is MGHRA, CDR2 YSYEKL, per germline. V lost 3 bases to trimming and J lost 4 bases; unmatched junction nucleotides: 5. The CDR3 length is 14 residues.

This chain uses TRBV5-1 with TRBJ1-2; the match to TRBD1 covers 9 bases. The CDR3 runs 15 residues. V lost 2 bases to trimming and J lost 5 bases; unmatched junction nucleotides: 7. Per germline, CDR1 SGHRS and CDR2 YFSETQ. CDR3 region: CASSFGRDREYGYTF. DNA of the CDR3: TGCGCCAGCAGCTTCGGCCGGGACAGGGAATATGGCTACACCTTC. Full variable domain (missing parts from reference TRBV5-1 and TRBJ1-2): KAGVTQTPRYLIKTRGQQVTLSCSPISGHRSVSWYQQTPGQGLQFLFEYFSETQRNKGNFPGRFSGRQFSNSRSEMNVSTLELGDSALYLCASSFGRDREYGYTFGSGTRLTVV.

The rearrangement uses TRBV28 and TRBJ1-5; D perhaps matches TRBD1 (5 bases). V lost 7 bases and J 7 bases, leaving 20 bases between the germline ends. CDR1 is MDHEN and CDR2 is SYDVKM in the germline V gene. The CDR3 covers 15 residues. The CDR3 is CASTGGRGRRQPQHF. In DNA form, the CDR3 reads TGTGCCAGCACGGGGGGTAGGGGTCGACGGCAGCCCCAGCATTTT.

This clone appeared a few times. The V call is TRBV7-9, the J call TRBJ2-2; a weak D match, TRBD1 (6 bases). The CDR3 is 14 amino acids. CDR1 and CDR2 (germline): SEHNR, FQNEAQ (reference sequence). The V and J ends lost 4 bases and 5 bases respectively, with 11 bases between them. In DNA, the CDR3 is TGTGCCAGCAGCTATGCTAGGGGGACCGGGGAGCTGTTTTTT. It codes for CASSYARGTGELFF.

The rearrangement links TRBV15 to TRBJ1-5, with TRBD1 matching 7 bases. The CDR3 consists of 15 residues. The ends lost 2 bases at V and 2 bases at J; junction bases unmatched: 3. Germline-derived CDR1 and CDR2 are LNHNV and YYDKDF (reference sequence). Here the CDR3 reads CATSRPTGGNQPQHF. As DNA, the CDR3 is TGTGCCACCAGCAGACCCACAGGGGGCAATCAGCCCCAGCATTTT.